The 16 T cell receptor beta chains given below trace back to one sample, sequenced in a study of blood T cell repertoires in COVID-19. This table comes from immunoSEQ multiplex PCR, and its TCRdb copy is limited to in-frame clones, with some not included. Here the sample spans 60,000 or so clones, approximately 80% being singletons. The material sequenced was peripheral blood. Source of these receptors: a woman aged 45-65 years with active or convalescent COVID-19.

The chain combines TRBV7-3 with TRBJ2-7; D is perhaps TRBD2 (5 bases). Between the trimmed V and J ends, which lost 2 bases and 5 bases, there was a span of 13 bases. The CDR3 is made up of 14 amino acids. Germline CDR1 SGHTA, CDR2 FQGTGA. The CDR3 protein is CASSLLKGSHEQYF. The CDR3 region has the DNA TGTGCCAGCAGCTTATTAAAAGGGAGCCACGAGCAGTACTTC.

CDR3 DNA: TGTGCCTGGAGTCCCCAGGGGCGCAACACTGAAGCTTTCTTT. Protein sequence: CAWSPQGRNTEAFF. The rearrangement joins TRBV30 to TRBJ1-1; a possible D gene is TRBD1 (6 bases). The V end was cut by 2 bases, the J end by 2 bases, with 12 bases between. From germline, CDR1 is GTSNPN and CDR2 SVGIG (reference sequence). The CDR3 spans 14 residues. The variable domain in full, completed from reference TRBV30 and TRBJ1-1, reads SQTIHQWPATLVQPVGSPLSLECTVEGTSNPNLYWYRQAAGRGLQLLFYSVGIGQISSEVPQNLSASRPQDRQFILSSKKLLLSDSGFYLCAWSPQGRNTEAFFGQGTRLTVV.

V and J are TRBV6-5 and TRBJ1-6; D gene unclear. V gave up 6 bases and J gave up 6 bases, with 15 bases separating them. The CDR3 has 15 residues. Germline assignment: CDR1 MNHEY and CDR2 SVGAGI. In DNA, the CDR3 is TGTGCCAGCAGGAGAGGGTTTCATCGTAATTCACCCCTCCACTTT. This sequence encodes CASRRGFHRNSPLHF.

The chain joins TRBV21-1 to TRBJ1-6; the table calls TRBD1, which could not be checked here. TRBV21-1 is described as a pseudogene. This CDR3 region has 14 residues. The CDR3 protein is CASSGNRKGAPLHF. CDR3 sequence (DNA): TGTGCCAGCAGCGGAAACAGGAAGGGGGCACCCCTCCACTTT.

The chain combines TRBV5-4 with TRBJ2-3; TRBD2 agrees at 13 bases. CDR3 length equals 16 residues. Per the germline V gene, CDR1 is SGHNT and CDR2 is YYREEE (reference sequence). V dropped 4 bases and J dropped 6; count of bases not matched to a gene: 8. The CDR3, as DNA: TGTGCCAGCAGCGCAACTAGCGGGAGGGCCGTTGATACGCAGTATTTT. Protein product: CASSATSGRAVDTQYF.

The chain is built from TRBV5-4 and TRBJ2-6; D is perhaps TRBD1 (6 bases). Trimming pared 4 bases from V and 1 base from J, leaving 18 bases between. The CDR3 contains 18 residues. Germline CDR1 and CDR2: SGHNT and YYREEE (reference sequence). CDR3 in amino acids: CASSAGGQLTSGANVLTF. For the CDR3, the DNA is TGTGCCAGCAGCGCGGGCGGACAGCTGACGTCTGGGGCCAACGTCCTGACTTTC.

J is TRBJ2-3 and V is TRBV24-1, with D tentatively TRBD2 (5 bases). V dropped 4 bases and J dropped 3 bases, with 25 bases sitting between them. The CDR3 is made up of 19 amino acids. From germline, CDR1 is KGHDR and CDR2 SFDVKD. The CDR3 region has the DNA TGTGCCACCAGTGACTCGACGGGGTCAGGAGGTTTGGGGACAGATACGCAGTATTTT. This translates into CATSDSTGSGGLGTDTQYF.

The chain is built from TRBV19 and TRBJ1-2, with D uncertain. V was cut by 5 bases and J by 0 bases, with 4 bases left in between. The CDR3 runs 12 residues. Germline V lookup: CDR1 LNHDA, CDR2 SQIVND (reference sequence). The CDR3, as DNA: TGTGCCAGTAGTCCAGCTAACTATGGCTACACCTTC. Protein: CASSPANYGYTF.

This chain uses TRBV18 with TRBJ1-4; D is ambiguous. The germline CDR1 and CDR2 sequences are KGHSH and LQKENI. The V end lost 2 bases, the J end lost 8 bases, and 12 bases lay between the germline ends. This CDR3 spans 14 amino acids. The CDR3 is CASSPTSFGEKLFF. The CDR3 DNA follows: TGTGCCAGCTCACCAACTTCTTTCGGGGAAAAACTGTTTTTT.

Many counts were recorded for this clone. Mismatch with germline at one junction end may stem from a read error. Within the sample, other DNA sequences also encode this same CDR3. This chain uses TRBV5-4 with TRBJ1-2; D is ambiguous. Germline V gene sequence: CDR1 SGHNT, CDR2 YYREEE (reference sequence). The CDR3 loop spans 13 amino acids. The CDR3: CASSLGGGYGYTF. CDR3 DNA: TGTGCCAGCAGTTTGGGCGGAGGCTATGGCTACACCTTC.

The chain is built from TRBV15 and TRBJ2-2; 8 bases agree with TRBD1. Per the germline V gene, CDR1 is LNHNV and CDR2 is YYDKDF (reference sequence). The junction had 4 bases not matched to a gene; V was cut back by 3 bases and J by 4 bases. CDR3 size: 15 residues. CDR3 residues: CATSRDRVTTGELFF. In DNA form, the CDR3 reads TGTGCCACCAGCAGGGACAGGGTAACCACCGGGGAGCTGTTTTTT.

The chain recombines TRBV6-5 with TRBJ2-2, with a tentative D call TRBD1 (6 bases). The germline V gene has CDR1 MNHEY and CDR2 SVGAGI. V lost 3 bases and J 3 bases, leaving 8 bases between the germline ends. The CDR3 consists of 14 residues. CDR3 protein: CASSYPGDTGELFF. CDR3 DNA sequence: TGTGCCAGCAGTTATCCAGGGGACACCGGGGAGCTGTTTTTT.

This chain uses TRBV29-1 with TRBJ2-1, with TRBD2 matching over 11 bases. V dropped 0 bases and J dropped 9; count of bases not matched to a gene: 1. The CDR3 consists of 13 residues. Germline values: CDR1 SQVTM, CDR2 ANQGSEA. CDR3 in DNA: TGCAGCGTTGAAGACACTAGCGGGGGTGAGCAGTTCTTC. As protein: CSVEDTSGGEQFF.

The table lists this clone with a count of one. This sequence joins TRBV3-1 (or the pseudogene TRBV3-2) and TRBJ2-7; TRBD2 matches at 11 bases. J gave up 6 bases and V 3 bases, and 1 base lay outside the gene matches. Germline V gene sequence: CDR1 LGHDT, CDR2 YNNKEL (reference sequence). The CDR3 has 13 residues. CDR3 protein: CASSQGTSGEQYF. The DNA of the CDR3 is TGTGCCAGCAGCCAGGGGACTAGCGGCGAGCAGTACTTC.

The chain joins TRBV6-2 or TRBV6-3 to TRBJ1-5; D is perhaps TRBD1 (5 bases). The germline V gene encodes CDR1 MNHEY and CDR2 SVGEGT. The V gene lost 6 bases and the J gene lost 2 bases, with 14 bases spanning the gap. There are 15 residues in the CDR3. CDR3 sequence reads: CASSPSGVGNQPQHF. In DNA, the CDR3 is TGTGCCAGCAGCCCCTCGGGGGTTGGCAATCAGCCCCAGCATTTT.

The chain couples TRBV21-1 to TRBJ2-7; the table names TRBD1, a call not compared with the DNA. TRBV21-1 is given as a pseudogene. The CDR3 totals 16 residues. CDR3 nucleotide sequence: TGTGCCAGCAGCAAGGGAATCCCAGGGGTAGGCTACGAGCAGTACTTC. This sequence encodes CASSKGIPGVGYEQYF.